These 20 T cell receptor beta chains came from one sample sequenced in a study of blood T cell repertoires in COVID-19. This table comes from immunoSEQ multiplex PCR, and its TCRdb copy is limited to in-frame clones, with some not included. The repertoire holds 250,000 to 350,000 clones, with almost 90% as singletons. Sequencing input: peripheral blood. The receptors were gathered from a woman in her 30s with COVID-19, enrolled during active disease.

V gene TRBV19 combines with J gene TRBJ2-7, with 9 positions matching TRBD2. This CDR3 comprises 15 residues. V lost 5 bases and J lost 3; bases outside the gene matches: 8. In germline, CDR1 is LNHDA, CDR2 SQIVND (reference sequence). The CDR3 reads CASSAGTSSYYEQYF. The CDR3 DNA sequence: TGTGCCAGTAGTGCCGGGACTAGCAGTTACTACGAGCAGTACTTC.

This chain joins TRBV27 and TRBJ1-1; TRBD1 might be the D (6 bases). V lost 2 bases to trimming and J lost 4 bases, with 17 bases between them. CDR1 MNHEY and CDR2 SMNVEV come from the germline V gene (reference sequence). The CDR3 sequence is 16 residues long. The CDR3 DNA follows: TGTGCCAGCAGTTTAGGGGGCTGGGATTGGAGCACTGAAGCTTTCTTT. It codes for CASSLGGWDWSTEAFF.

The genes are TRBV15 and TRBJ2-7; weak D call: TRBD1 (6 bases). The CDR3 totals 15 residues. With 3 bases removed from V and 5 bases from J, the gap between germline ends came to 17 bases. The germline V gene has CDR1 LNHNV and CDR2 YYDKDF (reference sequence). CDR3 DNA: TGTGCCACCAGCAGTTTCTCTGGGGGCCTCGACGAGCAGTACTTC. Its protein product is CATSSFSGGLDEQYF.

This chain uses TRBV30 with TRBJ1-1, with D hard to call. Germline V gene data show CDR1 as GTSNPN and CDR2 as SVGIG (reference sequence). CDR3 length: 15 residues. Trimming cost V 0 bases and J 7 bases, with 18 bases left between them. DNA for the CDR3: TGTGCCTGGAGTGTTGGAGAAGGCTTGGGAGGTGAAGCTTTCTTT. It is translated as CAWSVGEGLGGEAFF.

The rearrangement uses TRBV28 and TRBJ2-5, with 11 bases matching TRBD2. Germline V gene sequence: CDR1 MDHEN, CDR2 SYDVKM. V was pared by 6 bases and J by 2 bases, with 8 bases of the junction left unmatched. This CDR3 is built from 16 residues. The CDR3, as DNA: TGTGCCAGCAGCCGACCCCGGACTAGCGGGCAAGAGACCCAGTACTTC. Residues: CASSRPRTSGQETQYF.

This chain joins TRBV5-6 and TRBJ1-3; weak D call: TRBD1 (5 bases). This CDR3 comprises 17 residues. With 3 bases removed from V and 0 bases from J, the gap between germline ends came to 16 bases. Germline V gene data show CDR1 as SGHDT and CDR2 as YYEEEE. Here the CDR3 DNA reads TGTGCCAGCAGCTGGAATTCAGGGTATAACTCTGGAAACACCATATATTTT. Translated: CASSWNSGYNSGNTIYF.

This clone is a singleton in its sample. The rearrangement links TRBV14 to TRBJ1-2; 11 nucleotides line up with TRBD1. Trimming at V came to 3 bases and at J to 2 bases, leaving 2 bases not matched to a gene. The CDR3 spans 15 residues. CDR1 is SGHDN and CDR2 is FVKESK in the germline V gene. The DNA for the CDR3 is TGTGCCAGCAGCCACAGGACAGGGGGCAACTATGGCTACACCTTC. Its protein product is CASSHRTGGNYGYTF.

There are a few counts of this clone. The gene calls are TRBV12-5 and TRBJ1-2, with 8 bases lining up with TRBD1. Germline V gene data show CDR1 as LGHNT and CDR2 as FRNRAP. V gave up 4 bases and J gave up 3 bases; unmatched junction bases: 7. CDR3 size: 15 residues. CDR3 protein: CASGSGQGFYYGYTF. The CDR3 DNA follows: TGTGCTAGTGGTTCAGGACAGGGCTTTTACTATGGCTACACCTTC. Drawing the rest from reference TRBV12-5 and TRBJ1-2, the complete variable domain is DARVTQTPRHKVTEMGQEVTMRCQPILGHNTVFWYRQTMMQGLELLAYFRNRAPLDDSGMPKDRFSAEMPDATLATLKIQPSEPRDSAVYFCASGSGQGFYYGYTFGSGTRLTVV.

This CDR3 reads CASSLRTGAGPQHF. CDR3 coding DNA: TGCGCCAGCAGTCTCAGGACAGGGGCAGGGCCCCAGCATTTT. This sequence joins TRBV5-1 and TRBJ1-5, with 9 positions matching TRBD1. This CDR3 is 14 amino acids long. Germline trimming cut 5 bases from V and 9 bases from J; bases unmatched to any gene: 9. The germline gives CDR1 SGHRS, CDR2 YFSETQ. The complete variable domain, with remaining parts taken from reference TRBV5-1 and TRBJ1-5, reads KAGVTQTPRYLIKTRGQQVTLSCSPISGHRSVSWYQQTPGQGLQFLFEYFSETQRNKGNFPGRFSGRQFSNSRSEMNVSTLELGDSALYLCASSLRTGAGPQHFGDGTRLSIL.

The CDR3 coding sequence is TGTGCCAGCAGTTACTCGAATTTCAGGGAGGGTTACGGCTACACCTTC. Its translation is CASSYSNFREGYGYTF. This chain joins TRBV6-6 and TRBJ1-2, with D possibly TRBD1 on 5 matching bases. Germline assignment: CDR1 MNHNY and CDR2 SVGAGI (reference sequence). The CDR3 covers 16 residues. The V gene lost 0 bases and the J gene lost 8 bases, with 19 bases spanning the gap.

The chain is built from TRBV7-9 and TRBJ1-3; the D is unclear. The germline V gene has CDR1 SEHNR and CDR2 FQNEAQ (reference sequence). V was cut by 1 base and J by 0 bases, with 7 bases left in between. This CDR3 spans 15 amino acids. CDR3 nucleotide sequence: TGTGCCAGCAGCTTAGAGACAAACTCTGGAAACACCATATATTTT. It encodes CASSLETNSGNTIYF.

This chain connects TRBV29-1 to TRBJ1-1; possibly TRBD1 for D (5 bases). V gave up 1 base and J gave up 3 bases, with 18 bases separating them. The CDR3 totals 16 residues. CDR1 is SQVTM, CDR2 ANQGSEA, per germline. The CDR3 coding sequence is TGCAGCGTTGAAGGGGGCCAGGGTGCTCAGGACACTGAAGCTTTCTTT. Its protein product is CSVEGGQGAQDTEAFF. Full variable domain (outside the CDR3, taken from reference TRBV29-1 and TRBJ1-1): SAVISQKPSRDICQRGTSLTIQCQVDSQVTMMFWYRQQPGQSLTLIATANQGSEATYESGFVIDKFPISRPNLTFSTLTVSNMSPEDSSIYLCSVEGGQGAQDTEAFFGQGTRLTVV.

The genes are TRBV28 and TRBJ2-5; weak D call: TRBD1 (6 bases). Germline values: CDR1 MDHEN, CDR2 SYDVKM. Trimming took off 10 bases at V and 1 base at J, with 13 bases between the two ends. This CDR3 is 13 amino acids long. CDR3 nucleotides: TGTGCCATCGTCGGACAGCCCCAAGAGACCCAGTACTTC. Amino acids: CAIVGQPQETQYF.

The rearrangement joins TRBV6-5 to TRBJ2-7; D is ambiguous. V lost 7 bases and J lost 1, with 5 bases in between. CDR3 size: 11 residues. Germline V gene data show CDR1 as MNHEY and CDR2 as SVGAGI. CDR3 DNA sequence: TGTGCCAGCATGAGTTCCTACGAGCAGTACTTC. Translation gives CASMSSYEQYF.

The chain combines TRBV29-1 with TRBJ2-7; no reliable D call. The CDR3 length is 13 residues. Germline CDR1 SQVTM, CDR2 ANQGSEA. Trimming took 6 bases from V and 2 from J, leaving 14 bases between them. The CDR3 sequence is CSVLEVSTYEQYF. The CDR3 nucleotides are TGCAGCGTCCTCGAGGTGTCGACCTACGAGCAGTACTTC.

V is TRBV19 and J is TRBJ2-3; no definite D call. CDR1 is LNHDA and CDR2 is SQIVND in the germline V gene (reference sequence). Trimming shortened V by 5 bases and J by 0 bases, and 9 bases separated the two germline ends. This CDR3 comprises 14 residues. DNA of the CDR3: TGTGCCAGTAGTCTACAACTAAGCACAGATACGCAGTATTTT. Translated: CASSLQLSTDTQYF.

CDR3 region: CASSEARGSYTF. Here the CDR3 DNA reads TGTGCCAGCAGTGAAGCGCGGGGAAGCTACACCTTC. The genes are TRBV2 and TRBJ1-2; D is undetermined. Germline CDR1 is SNHLY and CDR2 is FYNNEI. Trimming removed 0 bases at V and 9 bases at J, with 8 bases between. The CDR3 runs 12 residues.

The chain uses TRBV5-6 and TRBJ1-1; 7 bases are shared with TRBD1. The V and J ends lost 3 bases and 5 bases, in that order; junction bases with no gene match: 10. This CDR3 region has 15 residues. CDR1 and CDR2 (germline): SGHDT, YYEEEE. The CDR3 region is CASSSIGTGETEAFF. In DNA, the CDR3 is TGTGCCAGCAGCTCCATTGGAACAGGGGAAACTGAAGCTTTCTTT.

V gene TRBV27 combines with J gene TRBJ2-5, with 11 bases fitting TRBD2. CDR1 and CDR2 from the germline V gene are MNHEY and SMNVEV (reference sequence). V lost 6 bases to trimming and J lost 5 bases; unmatched junction nucleotides: 8. CDR3 length: 15 residues. For the CDR3, the DNA is TGTGCCAGCAGCCTCGAGCCTAGCGGGAGGGAGACCCAGTACTTC. Amino acids: CASSLEPSGRETQYF.

V and J are TRBV27 and TRBJ1-5; D perhaps matches TRBD1 (6 bases). CDR1 is MNHEY and CDR2 is SMNVEV in the germline V gene (reference sequence). The V end lost 4 bases, the J end lost 15 bases, and 16 bases lay between the germline ends. The CDR3 has 12 amino acids. The CDR3 spells CASSSRDKQRHF. The CDR3 DNA follows: TGTGCCAGCAGTTCCAGGGACAAACAGCGGCATTTT.